The 12 T cell receptor beta chains in this list originate from one sample, sequenced in a study of blood T cell repertoires in COVID-19. Some clones are missing from TCRdb's copy, which holds only in-frame ones; the method was immunoSEQ multiplex PCR. This sample has 200,000 to 300,000 clones, with roughly 90% found just once. The sequencing input was peripheral blood. Every receptor here comes from a man in his 60s with acute or convalescent COVID-19.

V gene TRBV11-3 combines with J gene TRBJ1-1; 7 nucleotides align to TRBD1. This CDR3 spans 13 amino acids. CDR1 is SGHNT, CDR2 YENEEA, per germline. The V segment lost 5 bases and the J segment 2 bases; nucleotides outside the gene matches: 2. This chain's CDR3 is CASSRDSNTEAFF. In nucleotides, the CDR3 is TGTGCCAGCAGCCGGGACAGCAACACTGAAGCTTTCTTT.

This sequence joins TRBV4-2 and TRBJ1-2; TRBD1 might be the D (6 bases). Per the germline V gene, CDR1 is LGHNA and CDR2 is YNFKEQ. Trimming took 3 bases from V and 2 from J, leaving 19 bases between them. The CDR3 has 17 residues. Written as DNA, the CDR3 is TGTGCCAGCAGCCACCCATTCGAACAGGGTTCCAACTATGGCTACACCTTC. This translates into CASSHPFEQGSNYGYTF.

The V call is TRBV6-6, the J call TRBJ1-1; D is unresolved. This CDR3 comprises 15 residues. Germline V gives CDR1 MNHNY, CDR2 SVGAGI (reference sequence). V was clipped by 5 bases and J by 6 bases, with 19 bases between them. This CDR3 is CASSRYDPGVPEAFF. CDR3 sequence (DNA): TGTGCCAGCAGTCGATACGACCCGGGAGTGCCTGAAGCTTTCTTT.

The chain couples TRBV4-3 to TRBJ1-2, with TRBD1 matching over 7 bases. The CDR3 runs 17 residues. Germline values: CDR1 LGHNA, CDR2 YSLEER. The ends lost 1 base at V and 3 bases at J; junction bases unmatched: 11. As DNA, the CDR3 is TGCGCCAGCAGCCAAGCCCCTTTTCTCGGGACAGACTATGGCTACACCTTC. It codes for CASSQAPFLGTDYGYTF.

This chain links TRBV9 with TRBJ1-3; D not certain. Deletions cut 1 base from V and 2 bases from J, with 7 bases between. CDR1 is SGDLS and CDR2 is YYNGEE in the germline V gene. The length of the CDR3 is 14 residues. As DNA, the CDR3 is TGTGCCAGCAGCGTAAGGGAGGCTGGAAACACCATATATTTT. The encoded protein is CASSVREAGNTIYF.

The chain employs TRBV30 and TRBJ2-7, with no clear D. This CDR3 spans 12 amino acids. Per germline, CDR1 GTSNPN and CDR2 SVGIG (reference sequence). The V and J ends lost 4 bases and 3 bases respectively, with 10 bases between them. The CDR3 DNA sequence: TGTGCCTGGAACCGCCGGAGCTACGAGCAGTACTTC. This sequence encodes CAWNRRSYEQYF.

This rearrangement joins TRBV6-4 to TRBJ2-1, with 13 bases fitting TRBD2. Germline CDR1 is MRHNA and CDR2 is SNTAGT. The CDR3 is made up of 15 amino acids. V shed 2 bases and J 9 bases; nucleotides not matched to a gene: 4. The CDR3, as DNA: TGTGCCAGCAGTGACCTAACTAGCGGGAGGGTTGAGCAGTTCTTC. Amino acids: CASSDLTSGRVEQFF.

The rearrangement joins TRBV28 to TRBJ1-2; 7 nucleotides align to TRBD1. CDR3 size: 16 residues. Germline CDR1 reads MDHEN; CDR2 reads SYDVKM. J lost 8 bases, V lost 6 bases, and 18 bases had no gene match. The CDR3 sequence is CASSSPGSRTGWGYTF. The CDR3 DNA sequence: TGTGCCAGCAGCTCGCCCGGGTCCCGGACAGGTTGGGGCTACACCTTC.

The rearrangement joins TRBV4-3 to TRBJ2-1; D possibly corresponds to TRBD2 (5 bases). CDR1 LGHNA and CDR2 YSLEER come from the germline V gene. The CDR3 covers 17 residues. V dropped 0 bases and J dropped 0 bases, with 12 bases sitting between them. DNA of the CDR3: TGCGCCAGCAGCCAAGAAAAGGGAGACCCCTCCTACAATGAGCAGTTCTTC. It specifies CASSQEKGDPSYNEQFF.

The chain combines TRBV7-3 with TRBJ2-5; D remains unclear. Trimming cost V 4 bases and J 5 bases, with 17 bases left between them. The CDR3 covers 15 residues. Germline V gene sequence: CDR1 SGHTA, CDR2 FQGTGA. The CDR3 DNA reads TGTGCCAGCAGCTACCGGTTTGGTGCGCGGGAGACCCAGTACTTC. Translation: CASSYRFGARETQYF.

J is TRBJ2-7 and V is TRBV28; 10 bases map to TRBD2. Losses at the gene ends were 5 bases for V and 3 bases for J; bases not matched to a gene: 7. The CDR3 contains 15 residues. Germline assignment: CDR1 MDHEN and CDR2 SYDVKM. The CDR3 region is CASSTSGTSDYEQYF. CDR3 coding DNA: TGTGCCAGCAGTACTTCCGGGACTAGCGACTACGAGCAGTACTTC.

This chain joins TRBV30 and TRBJ2-7, with D possibly TRBD1 on 6 matching bases. The CDR3 spans 13 residues. CDR1 and CDR2 from the germline V gene are GTSNPN and SVGIG (reference sequence). The germline V and J ends were trimmed by 1 base and 3 bases, with 10 bases remaining between them. For the CDR3, the DNA is TGTGCCTGGAGTGCCGGACAGCTCTACGAGCAGTACTTC. Translating gives CAWSAGQLYEQYF.